This note documents a single TCR beta chain sequence. Germline CDR1 GTSNPN, CDR2 SVGIG (reference sequence). This CDR3 is 14 amino acids long. J gave up 2 bases and V 3 bases, and 2 bases lay outside the gene matches. The record originates from a study of shared clonotypes between healthy human individuals. The protocol was immunoSEQ multiplex PCR, while the TCRdb copy is restricted to in-frame clones and leaves out a portion. The table has millions of clones, around 93% seen once. CD45RO-negative, CCR7-positively selected cells formed the naive CD8 fraction, excluding terminally differentiated effector memory CD45RA+ cells.

The rearrangement links TRBV30 to TRBJ2-1; TRBD2 matches 9 bases. Material for sequencing was naive CD8+ T cells from PBMCs. The sequence derives from a man younger than 30 in good health. Some clones in this sample may be carry-over from other donors' samples. The CDR3: CAWRASGAYNEQFF. The CDR3 DNA follows: TGTGCCTGGAGGGCTAGCGGGGCCTACAATGAGCAGTTCTTC.